The 24 T cell receptor beta chains given below trace back to one sample, sequenced in a study of tissue T cells after allogeneic stem cell transplantation. Time point: mouse harvest day 14 after allogeneic transplant. Mouse grafts combined 10^7 T-cell-depleted bone marrow cells with 10^6 splenic CD5+ T cells. Sequencing was performed with immunoSEQ multiplex PCR; in TCRdb, only in-frame clones are kept and a portion is missing. The sample has thousands of clones, approximately 35% seen once. The material sequenced was skin. The receptors here all came from a female BALB/c mouse given C57BL/6 T cells with graft-versus-host disease after an allogeneic hematopoietic cell transplant.

With respect to this clone: The listed genes are named as in mouse. The CDR3 end lies 1 residue beyond the end of the read and is filled in from the germline J gene. This sequence joins TRBV26 and TRBJ1-6; D may be TRBD1 (5 bases). TRBJ1-6 is filed as an ORF, its function uncertain. Between the trimmed V and J ends, which lost 6 bases and 0 bases, there was a span of 6 bases. CDR3 length equals 14 residues. Per the germline V gene, CDR1 is KGHPV and CDR2 is FQNQEV (reference sequence). The CDR3 sequence: CASRTVSYNSPLYF. The CDR3 DNA, read in part, is TGTGCCAGCAGGACAGTTTCCTATAATTCGCCCCTCTAC.

Worth noting for this clone: Gene names are mouse gene names. The read ends 1 residue shy of where the CDR3 ends; the end is completed using the germline J gene. The J gene is TRBJ1-6, the V gene TRBV23; no DNA check was done on the table's D call, TRBD1. TRBJ1-6 is marked as an open reading frame, function uncertain. The CDR3 length is 13 residues. Germline CDR1 is KGHTA and CDR2 is FQNQQP. The CDR3 region is CSSSRDNGSPLYF. The DNA read from the CDR3 is TGCTCCAGCAGTCGGGACAATGGTTCGCCCCTCTAC.

As regards this clone: Gene names refer to mouse genes. The DNA ends 1 residue before the CDR3 does, and the rest of the CDR3 is filled in from the germline J gene. The V call is TRBV12-1, the J call TRBJ1-2; D might be TRBD1 (6 bases). The CDR3 runs to 13 residues. Trimming removed 2 bases from V and 4 bases from J, with 10 bases in between. CDR1 is SGHSN and CDR2 is HYEKVE in the germline V gene. The CDR3 bases that were read are TGTGCCAGCTCTCCAACAGGGTTCTCCGACTACACC. Amino acid sequence: CASSPTGFSDYT. The whole CDR3 sequence reads CASSPTGFSDYTF.

By sample fraction, this clone is medium-sized. Gene names denote mouse genes. The read ends 1 residue early relative to the CDR3; the germline J gene fills the gap. The V gene is TRBV26, the J gene TRBJ1-3; 8 bases map to TRBD1. There are 15 residues in the CDR3. Germline CDR1 is KGHPV and CDR2 is FQNQEV (reference sequence). V shed 2 bases, J shed 3 bases, and the junction held 3 bases outside the gene matches. CDR3 residues: CASSLETGVGNTLYF. The DNA read from the CDR3 is TGTGCCAGCAGTCTGGAGACAGGGGTTGGAAATACGCTCTAT. The whole variable domain, remainder taken from reference TRBV26 and TRBJ1-3, is NSKVIQTPRYLVKGQGQKAKMRCIPEKGHPVVFWYQQNKNNEFKFLINFQNQEVLQQIDMTEKRFSAECPSNSPCSLEIQSSEAGDSALYLCASSLETGVGNTLYFGEGSRLIVV.

By sample share, this clone is medium-sized. Gene names and germline refer to mouse. The CDR3 is cut off 1 residue early in the read; its end comes from the germline J gene. The rearrangement joins TRBV19 to TRBJ2-2; weak D call: TRBD1 (5 bases). Germline lookup yields CDR1 FNHDT and CDR2 SITEND (reference sequence). This CDR3 has 15 amino acids. V was pared by 0 bases and J by 1 base, with 7 bases between. CDR3 residues: CASSIEDKNTGQLYF. CDR3 bases read: TGTGCCAGCAGTATAGAGGACAAAAACACCGGGCAGCTCTAC.

With regard to this clone: These gene names are mouse names. The sequenced fragment ends 1 residue before the CDR3 boundary, so the rest is inferred from the germline J gene. Other DNA sequences in this specimen translate into the identical CDR3. This chain links TRBV26 with TRBJ1-6, with 8 bases fitting TRBD1. TRBJ1-6 falls under the ORF class, with uncertain function. Germline V gene sequence: CDR1 KGHPV, CDR2 FQNQEV (reference sequence). J lost 4 bases, V lost 5 bases, and 1 base had no gene match. This CDR3 region has 14 residues. The covered CDR3 bases are TGTGCCAGCAGTAGACAGGGGTATAATTCGCCCCTCTAC. This translates into CASSRQGYNSPLY. The whole CDR3 region reads CASSRQGYNSPLYF.

This clone rates as medium-sized. Gene names and germline refer to mouse. The read falls 1 residue short of the CDR3 end, and the missing part is taken from the germline J gene. V is TRBV26 and J is TRBJ1-3; D not certain. Germline lookup yields CDR1 KGHPV and CDR2 FQNQEV (reference sequence). This CDR3 comprises 14 residues. V dropped 2 bases and J dropped 0 bases, with 5 bases sitting between them. The CDR3: CASSLGVSGNTLYF. CDR3 bases read: TGTGCCAGCAGTCTGGGGGTTTCTGGAAATACGCTCTAT.

The table lists this clone with a few counts. Gene names are mouse gene names. The DNA ends 1 residue before the CDR3 does, and the rest of the CDR3 is filled in from the germline J gene. The chain has TRBV23 and TRBJ2-1; the table assigns TRBD2, which was not confirmed against the DNA. The germline V gene encodes CDR1 KGHTA and CDR2 FQNQQP. This CDR3 has 15 amino acids. CDR3 residues: CSSSRGLGDYAEQFF. Partial CDR3 DNA: TGCTCCAGCAGTCGGGGACTGGGGGACTATGCTGAGCAGTTC.

Points on this clone: Gene labels here are mouse ones. The CDR3 end falls 1 residue outside the read, so it is completed with the germline J gene. The chain joins TRBV13-3 to TRBJ1-2, with D tentatively TRBD1 (6 bases). The CDR3 covers 13 residues. The germline CDR1 and CDR2 sequences are NNHDY and SYVADS. V was shortened by 4 bases and J by 2 bases, with 9 bases between the two germline ends. The CDR3 here is CASSPTGNSDYTF. The part of the CDR3 DNA that was read is TGTGCCAGCAGTCCTACAGGGAACTCCGACTACACC.

As to this clone: The germline and genes are mouse ones. The read gets to within 1 residue of the CDR3 end, and the germline J gene fills in the rest. The chain joins TRBV12-1 to TRBJ2-4; the D is unclear. V lost 2 bases and J 0 bases, leaving 8 bases between the germline ends. The CDR3 totals 14 residues. CDR1 is SGHSN, CDR2 HYEKVE, per germline. The sequenced CDR3 bases are TGTGCCAGCTCTCCCTCATCTAGTCAAAACACCTTGTAC. Amino acids: CASSPSSSQNTLY. The complete CDR3 sequence is CASSPSSSQNTLYF.

As to this clone: Mouse gene names apply. The CDR3 end falls 1 residue outside the read, so it is completed with the germline J gene. The V gene is TRBV26, the J gene TRBJ1-3; no definite D call. The CDR3 totals 15 residues. V lost 2 bases and J lost 0, with 8 bases in between. Germline V gene sequence: CDR1 KGHPV, CDR2 FQNQEV (reference sequence). CDR3 amino acids: CASSLPEFSGNTLYF. Partial CDR3 DNA: TGTGCCAGCAGTCTGCCAGAATTTTCTGGAAATACGCTCTAT.

This clone is categorized as medium-sized. These gene names are mouse names. The read terminates 1 residue ahead of where the CDR3 ends, so the germline J gene completes it. V gene TRBV14 combines with J gene TRBJ2-1, with no clear D. This CDR3 has 11 residues. V lost 2 bases and J lost 4, with 1 base in between. CDR1 and CDR2 from the germline V gene are SGHDT and FRDEAV. The CDR3 reads CASSLYAEQFF. The sequenced part of the CDR3 DNA is TGTGCCAGCAGTTTGTATGCTGAGCAGTTC.

Regarding this clone: The gene names given are mouse names. Coverage ceases 1 residue before the CDR3 finishes, and the germline J gene fills in the end. This chain connects TRBV26 to TRBJ2-5; D is unresolved. The CDR3 has 14 amino acids. V was clipped by 2 bases and J by 0 bases, with 6 bases between them. CDR1 KGHPV and CDR2 FQNQEV come from the germline V gene (reference sequence). The sequenced part of the CDR3 DNA is TGTGCCAGCAGTCTGCGGGTTAACCAAGACACCCAGTAC. Its protein is CASSLRVNQDTQY. The CDR3 in full is CASSLRVNQDTQYF.

Concerning this clone: Gene names denote mouse genes. The read finishes 1 residue shy of the CDR3 end, and the germline J gene is used to complete it. The chain uses TRBV13-1 and TRBJ1-1; tentative D call: TRBD1 (6 bases). Germline V gives CDR1 NSHNY, CDR2 SYGAGN. The CDR3 consists of 14 residues. Between the trimmed V and J ends, which lost 1 base and 4 bases, there was a span of 11 bases. The chain's CDR3 is CASSDWGRGTEVFF. The sequenced part of the CDR3 DNA is TGTGCCAGCAGTGATTGGGGGCGGGGCACAGAAGTCTTC.

A word on this clone: The listed genes are named as in mouse. The read terminates 1 residue before the CDR3 end, so the remaining end is supplied by the germline J gene. The chain employs TRBV23 and TRBJ2-4; the table names TRBD2, a call not compared with the DNA. The CDR3 length is 16 residues. The V gene's germline CDR1 is KGHTA and CDR2 FQNQQP. Incomplete CDR3 DNA: TGCTCCAGCAGTGCCGGGACTGGGTCCCCTAAAAACACCTTGTAC. Amino acid sequence: CSSSAGTGSPKNTLY. The entire CDR3 is CSSSAGTGSPKNTLYF.

Concerning this clone itself: Mouse germline and gene names are used. The CDR3 extends 1 residue past the end of the read, so its final part is completed from the germline J gene. V gene TRBV24 combines with J gene TRBJ2-7; D is possibly TRBD2 (7 bases). Deletions cut 4 bases from V and 2 bases from J, with 15 bases between. The CDR3 is 15 amino acids. Germline CDR1 KGHTA, CDR2 FRNEEI. CDR3: CASSPRGGPPYEQYF. The CDR3 DNA, read in part, is TGTGCCAGCAGTCCCCGCGGGGGGCCACCCTATGAACAGTAC.

As for this clone: The germline and genes are mouse ones. The read finishes 1 residue shy of the CDR3 end, and the germline J gene is used to complete it. The chain has TRBV3 and TRBJ1-4, with a weak D call TRBD1 (6 bases). The germline CDR1 and CDR2 sequences are SNHLY and FYNGKV (reference sequence). The CDR3 covers 14 residues. V lost 3 bases and J 4 bases, leaving 9 bases between the germline ends. The CDR3 spells CASSFGTYNERLFF. Incomplete CDR3 DNA: TGTGCCAGCAGCTTTGGGACATACAACGAAAGATTATTT. Complete variable domain (other parts from reference TRBV3 and TRBJ1-4): GPKVLQIPSHQIIDMGQMVTLNCDPVSNHLYFYWYKQILGQQMEFLVNFYNGKVMEKSKLFKDQFSVERPDGSYFTLKIQPTALEDSAVYFCASSFGTYNERLFFGHGTKLSVL.

This clone has more than one count but fewer than ten. The gene symbols are mouse symbols. The sequence runs out 1 residue before the end of the CDR3; the remainder is reconstructed from the germline J gene. The V and J genes are TRBV3 and TRBJ2-3; 8 nucleotides align to TRBD1. The CDR3 extends over 15 amino acids. With 5 bases clipped from V and 0 bases from J, the junction kept 4 bases outside the gene matches. Germline assignment: CDR1 SNHLY and CDR2 FYNGKV (reference sequence). The covered CDR3 bases are TGTGCCAGCAGCGCTCAGGGGGCTAGTGCAGAAACGCTGTAT. Protein product: CASSAQGASAETLY. The CDR3 in full is CASSAQGASAETLYF.

This clone was observed a handful of times. Gene names refer to mouse genes. The read terminates 1 residue ahead of where the CDR3 ends, so the germline J gene completes it. The V call is TRBV13-2, the J call TRBJ1-1, with 7 positions matching TRBD1. Unmatched junction bases numbered 3, after V lost 3 bases and J lost 1 base. Germline V CDR1 and CDR2: NNHNN, SYGAGS (reference sequence). The CDR3 is made up of 14 amino acids. The CDR3 protein is CASGGRQGNTEVFF. The DNA read from the CDR3 is TGTGCCAGCGGTGGTCGACAGGGGAACACAGAAGTCTTC.

This clone occurred a few times. These gene names are mouse names. The missing CDR3 end, 1 residue past where the read stops, is filled in from the germline J gene. J is TRBJ2-7 and V is TRBV13-1; 12 nucleotides agree with TRBD1. V shed 5 bases and J 7 bases; nucleotides not matched to a gene: 4. The CDR3 consists of 13 residues. CDR1 is NSHNY, CDR2 SYGAGN, per germline. The sequenced CDR3 bases are TGTGCCAGCAGGGGACAGGGGGCGGGAGAACAGTAC. This encodes CASRGQGAGEQY. The full CDR3 is CASRGQGAGEQYF.

This clone is deemed medium-sized. Any gene name here is a mouse gene name. The CDR3 extends 1 residue past the end of the read, so its final part is completed from the germline J gene. The gene calls are TRBV3 and TRBJ2-1; D not resolved. Germline V gene sequence: CDR1 SNHLY, CDR2 FYNGKV (reference sequence). The germline V and J ends were trimmed by 2 bases and 1 base, with 6 bases remaining between them. The CDR3 runs 14 residues. CDR3 DNA, as far as it was read: TGTGCCAGCAGCTTATACAGAAACTATGCTGAGCAGTTC. It codes for CASSLYRNYAEQF. The entire CDR3 protein reads CASSLYRNYAEQFF.

This clone was seen a few times. Mouse gene names apply. The read gets to within 1 residue of the CDR3 end, and the germline J gene fills in the rest. V and J are TRBV31 and TRBJ1-5; D is unclear. V gave up 0 bases and J gave up 5 bases, with 5 bases separating them. This CDR3 spans 12 amino acids. The germline gives CDR1 GKSSPN, CDR2 SITVG. The CDR3 sequence: CAWSLTHQAPLF. The covered CDR3 bases are TGTGCCTGGAGTCTAACCCACCAGGCTCCGCTT.

Remarks on this clone: The germline and genes are mouse ones. The CDR3 end falls 1 residue outside the read, so it is completed with the germline J gene. The genes are TRBV17 and TRBJ2-4, with 10 bases aligning to TRBD2. The length of the CDR3 is 16 residues. Germline trimming cut 4 bases from V and 0 bases from J; bases unmatched to any gene: 4. Germline assignment: CDR1 MNHDT and CDR2 YYDKIL. CDR3 loop: CASSTGLGSSQNTLYF. The sequenced CDR3 bases are TGTGCTAGCAGTACGGGACTGGGGTCTAGTCAAAACACCTTGTAC.

This clone has a handful of counts. Gene labels here are mouse ones. Coverage ceases 1 residue before the CDR3 finishes, and the germline J gene fills in the end. The V call is TRBV1, the J call TRBJ2-1, with 11 bases that match TRBD2. This CDR3 region has 16 residues. Germline CDR1 is NSQYPW and CDR2 is LRSPGD (reference sequence). V gave up 1 base and J gave up 2 bases; unmatched junction bases: 1. CDR3 DNA, as far as it was read: TGCACCTGCAGTGCAGGGGGACTGGGGGACTATGCTGAGCAGTTC. Translating gives CTCSAGGLGDYAEQF. The CDR3 in its entirety is CTCSAGGLGDYAEQFF.